This record looks at one T cell receptor (beta chain) sequence and its context. Data came from immunoSEQ multiplex PCR; TCRdb stores just in-frame clones and leaves some out. The table includes 95,000 to 150,000 clones, 55% to 70% detected once. This record belongs to a study of blood T cell repertoires in COVID-19. The wider study: Researchers got acute and convalescent COVID-19 samples from the United States, Italy and Spain.

This TCR derives from a woman in her 70s with acute or convalescent COVID-19. The sample taken for sequencing was peripheral blood.

CDR3 DNA sequence: TGTGCCAGCAACAGCCGGGACAGCGGCTATGGCTACACCTTC. Its translation is CASNSRDSGYGYTF. This rearrangement joins TRBV6-5 to TRBJ1-2; 7 nucleotides match TRBD1. Germline V gives CDR1 MNHEY, CDR2 SVGAGI. The CDR3 covers 14 residues. The ends lost 7 bases at V and 4 bases at J; junction bases unmatched: 9.